This TCR beta chain was obtained from a study of blood T cell repertoires in COVID-19. Study summary: Samples of COVID-19 (acute and convalescent) were obtained from the United States, Italy and Spain. Sample material is recorded as cDNA or gDNA derived from T cells, B-cell-depleted T cells, or PBMCs.

Germline CDR1 is LNHDA and CDR2 is SQIVND (reference sequence). This CDR3 has 15 amino acids. The ends lost 5 bases at V and 0 bases at J; junction bases unmatched: 6. In the source study's methods: Estimates of nucleated cell counts were drawn from the amplification of reference gene primers. The data were produced by immunoSEQ multiplex PCR, yet TCRdb's version contains in-frame clones alone and is incomplete. That table supplies the V and J calls and clone size; D and trimming were determined from the DNA. The table lists 150,000 to 200,000 clones, approximately 90% of them singletons. The specimen was peripheral blood. The source is a man between 35 and 55 years old with active or convalescent COVID-19. V gene TRBV19 combines with J gene TRBJ2-7, with 8 nucleotides matching TRBD1. The CDR3 loop reads CASSLRQGSSYEQYF. CDR3 sequence (DNA): TGTGCCAGTAGTTTACGACAGGGGAGCTCCTACGAGCAGTACTTC.